Given below is one T cell receptor beta chain in context. The antigen remains unidentified. This specimen belongs to a study of human CD8 memory T cell subsets. Germline lookup yields CDR1 SGHDN and CDR2 FVKESK. The CDR3 is 14 amino acids. TCR beta was sequenced from UMI-tagged 5' RACE libraries. TCRdb reprocessed the 5' RACE reads and reports one entry per CDR3 protein, with no DNA. The sample has about 7,900 distinct CDR3 sequences. Regarding the study as a whole: Among T cell receptor chains, only the beta chains were sequenced in this study.

The sequence derives from a human donor in good health. Sample: CD8+ T cells from PBMCs. J is TRBJ2-3 and V is TRBV14; as DNA is missing, the TRBD1 call by TCRdb cannot be tested. CDR3 amino acids: CASSARQGADTQYF.